The 25 T cell receptor beta chains below were found in one sample sequenced in a study of cytomegalovirus exposure and HLA in healthy donors. A multiplex PCR was run with 60 Vbeta primers and 13 Jbeta primers. Profiling relied on immunoSEQ multiplex PCR, and the TCRdb table lists in-frame clones only, not all of them. The table shows about 160,000 clones, with just under 80% occurring only once. The sequenced sample was PBMCs. The receptors originated from a woman aged 50 to 65 in good health and CMV-seropositive.

This clone came up a few times. The rearrangement uses TRBV4-3 and TRBJ2-1, with 8 positions matching TRBD2. The CDR3 spans 15 residues. V lost 4 bases to trimming and J lost 7 bases; unmatched junction nucleotides: 9. Germline V gives CDR1 LGHNA, CDR2 YSLEER. CDR3 amino acids: CASSRGGLGSNEQFF. The CDR3 DNA follows: TGCGCCAGCAGCCGAGGGGGACTAGGCAGTAATGAGCAGTTCTTC.

This chain uses TRBV18 with TRBJ2-1; TRBD2 matches 9 bases. The CDR3 is 15 residues long. Looked up from germline, CDR1 is KGHSH and CDR2 is LQKENI. With V trimmed by 4 bases and J by 4 bases, 5 bases remained unmatched. As DNA, the CDR3 is TGTGCCAGCTCACAGGGACTAGCTAGGTACAATGAGCAGTTCTTC. The encoded protein is CASSQGLARYNEQFF.

This chain uses TRBV5-1 with TRBJ2-3, with D maybe TRBD1 (5 bases). With 4 bases removed from V and 0 bases from J, the gap between germline ends came to 12 bases. The CDR3 runs to 15 residues. Germline lookup yields CDR1 SGHRS and CDR2 YFSETQ. CDR3 sequence: CASSLQELSTDTQYF. DNA for the CDR3: TGCGCCAGCAGCCTACAGGAGCTTAGCACAGATACGCAGTATTTT.

V is TRBV7-2 and J is TRBJ1-2, with D maybe TRBD1 (6 bases). V shed 4 bases and J shed 8 bases, with 11 bases lying between them. CDR3 length: 12 residues. CDR1 and CDR2 from the germline V gene are SGHTA and FQGNSA. CDR3 protein: CASSSTGGGYTF. The CDR3 nucleotides read TGTGCCAGCAGCTCGACAGGTGGAGGCTACACCTTC.

The chain joins TRBV5-4 to TRBJ2-3; the match to TRBD1 covers 10 bases. The CDR3 totals 15 residues. The V and J ends lost 5 bases and 4 bases, in that order; junction bases with no gene match: 7. CDR1 is SGHNT, CDR2 YYREEE, per germline (reference sequence). In DNA, the CDR3 is TGTGCCAGCAGGGCGGACAGGGGGGACGCAGATACGCAGTATTTT. Protein: CASRADRGDADTQYF.

The CDR3 DNA reads TGTGCCAGCAGCTTAGGGAATCAGCGGGATACGCAGTATTTT. It specifies CASSLGNQRDTQYF. The gene calls are TRBV7-6 and TRBJ2-3; D is possibly TRBD2 (5 bases). The germline CDR1 and CDR2 sequences are SGHVS and FNYEAQ. The CDR3 contains 14 residues. V lost 1 base and J lost 6, with 11 bases in between. Together with reference TRBV7-6 and TRBJ2-3, the CDR3 gives the full variable domain: GAGVSQSPRYKVTKRGQDVALRCDPISGHVSLYWYRQALGQGPEFLTYFNYEAQQDKSGLPNDRFSAERPEGSISTLTIQRTEQRDSAMYRCASSLGNQRDTQYFGPGTRLTVL.

This chain uses TRBV19 with TRBJ1-5; tentatively, D is TRBD1 (5 bases). The CDR3 consists of 15 residues. Germline V gives CDR1 LNHDA, CDR2 SQIVND (reference sequence). The V and J ends lost 7 bases and 3 bases respectively, with 16 bases between them. The DNA of the CDR3 is TGTGCCAGTACCCCTACGCCAGGGATCAATCAGCCCCAGCATTTT. Translating gives CASTPTPGINQPQHF.

CDR3 amino acids: CASSVDSTTYNEQFF. The CDR3 bases are TGTGCCAGCAGCGTGGACAGTACGACCTACAATGAGCAGTTCTTC. The V gene is TRBV7-3, the J gene TRBJ2-1, with TRBD1 as a possible D gene (6 bases). The V gene's germline CDR1 is SGHTA and CDR2 FQGTGA. This CDR3 contains 15 residues. The germline V and J ends were trimmed by 5 bases and 2 bases, with 13 bases remaining between them.

The rearrangement joins TRBV5-1 to TRBJ1-2; no reliable D call. The ends were cut back, 2 bases at V and 0 bases at J, with 8 bases in the middle. Germline-derived CDR1 and CDR2 are SGHRS and YFSETQ. The CDR3 is 14 residues long. The CDR3 is CASSFGSANYGYTF. CDR3 DNA sequence: TGCGCCAGCAGCTTCGGCAGCGCTAACTATGGCTACACCTTC.

In this sample, this clone turned up a few times. The chain joins TRBV11-2 to TRBJ2-7; the match to TRBD1 covers 7 bases. CDR3 length: 14 residues. Germline-derived CDR1 and CDR2 are SGHAT and FQNNGV. The V gene end was trimmed by 6 bases and the J gene end by 0 bases; junction bases not matched to a gene: 5. The CDR3 sequence is CASREQGNSYEQYF. CDR3 coding DNA: TGTGCCAGCAGAGAACAGGGGAACTCCTACGAGCAGTACTTC.

The rearrangement links TRBV2 to TRBJ2-5; D unresolved. TRBJ2-7 explains the end of the DNA better; the J call may be wrong. CDR3 length equals 13 residues. Germline CDR1 is SNHLY and CDR2 is FYNNEI. CDR3 loop: CASKAEPHYEQYF. Written as DNA, the CDR3 is TGTGCCAGCAAGGCAGAGCCCCACTACGAGCAGTACTTC.

The rearrangement links TRBV5-4 to TRBJ1-1, with 7 bases lining up with TRBD1. CDR1 and CDR2 (germline): SGHNT, YYREEE (reference sequence). The CDR3 runs to 15 residues. V shed 5 bases, J shed 1 base, and the junction held 8 bases outside the gene matches. The CDR3 coding sequence is TGTGCCAGCAGATATCCGGGACAGCAGAACACTGAAGCTTTCTTT. Translating it yields CASRYPGQQNTEAFF.

The table lists this clone with a few counts. This chain links TRBV9 with TRBJ2-1; 14 bases match TRBD2. The CDR3 has 19 amino acids. The germline V gene encodes CDR1 SGDLS and CDR2 YYNGEE. J lost 5 bases, V lost 2 bases, and 12 bases had no gene match. This chain's CDR3 is CASSVRTSPGLAGDNEQFF. The CDR3 DNA sequence: TGTGCCAGCAGCGTCCGGACGTCGCCGGGACTAGCGGGGGACAATGAGCAGTTCTTC.

This clone was picked up one time. V and J are TRBV7-2 and TRBJ2-5; D uncertain. The germline V gene encodes CDR1 SGHTA and CDR2 FQGNSA. The CDR3 length is 13 residues. Trimming took off 4 bases at V and 4 bases at J, with 10 bases between the two ends. CDR3 nucleotide sequence: TGTGCCAGCAGCTCCTCTTTAATAGAGACCCAGTACTTC. Protein product: CASSSSLIETQYF.

This clone was recorded once. The chain is built from TRBV13 and TRBJ1-1, with TRBD1 matching 12 bases. J was trimmed by 3 bases and V by 4 bases; bases with no gene match: 12. Germline-derived CDR1 and CDR2 are PRHDT and FYEKMQ (reference sequence). The CDR3 has 18 residues. CDR3 in DNA: TGTGCCAGCAGCTGGGGGTGGGGGACAGGGGGCGCCGACACTGAAGCTTTCTTT. Its translation: CASSWGWGTGGADTEAFF.

V is TRBV28 and J is TRBJ1-2, with D tentatively TRBD1 (5 bases). From germline, CDR1 is MDHEN and CDR2 SYDVKM. This CDR3 is built from 12 residues. Trimming pared 6 bases from V and 3 bases from J, leaving 8 bases between. CDR3 in DNA: TGTGCCAGCAGGACAGATGACTATGGCTACACCTTC. This gives the protein CASRTDDYGYTF.

The V gene is TRBV4-3, the J gene TRBJ1-3; D gene unclear. CDR3 length: 15 amino acids. Trimming removed 1 base at V and 3 bases at J, with 10 bases between. The germline V gene has CDR1 LGHNA and CDR2 YSLEER. CDR3 nucleotide sequence: TGCGCCAGCAGCCAAGCCGGGTCGGGTGGAAACACCATATATTTT. As protein: CASSQAGSGGNTIYF.

This clone was seen only once. The chain combines TRBV2 with TRBJ2-2; D gene ambiguous. Per germline, CDR1 SNHLY and CDR2 FYNNEI. The CDR3 is 14 residues long. V was trimmed by 1 base and J by 4 bases, leaving 7 bases between them. The CDR3 region has the DNA TGTGCCAGCAGTGAAGACCGCAGCACCGGGGAGCTGTTTTTT. It is translated as CASSEDRSTGELFF.

J is TRBJ2-2 and V is TRBV6-5; D gene ambiguous. The CDR3 has 13 residues. Germline CDR1 is MNHEY and CDR2 is SVGAGI. The V end lost 8 bases, the J end lost 5 bases, and 12 bases lay between the germline ends. The CDR3 region is CASFYRWTGELFF. The CDR3 DNA sequence: TGTGCCAGCTTTTACAGATGGACCGGGGAGCTGTTTTTT.

The J gene is TRBJ2-3, the V gene TRBV11-2, with D tentatively TRBD1 (6 bases). Germline CDR1 reads SGHAT; CDR2 reads FQNNGV. The CDR3 sequence is 15 residues long. V dropped 3 bases and J dropped 6 bases, with 16 bases sitting between them. CDR3 DNA: TGTGCCAGCAGCTTGGGACATCGAGATGGGGATACGCAGTATTTT. It codes for CASSLGHRDGDTQYF.

Only one count was recorded for this clone. Other nucleotide sequences in the sample specify the same CDR3. The V call is TRBV5-1, the J call TRBJ2-5; TRBD2 might be the D (5 bases). The V and J ends lost 0 bases and 2 bases respectively, with 8 bases between them. Germline values: CDR1 SGHRS, CDR2 YFSETQ. The CDR3 length is 14 residues. This chain's CDR3 is CASSLGRGQETQYF. As DNA, the CDR3 is TGCGCCAGCAGCTTGGGCCGGGGACAAGAGACCCAGTACTTC.

The V gene is TRBV27, the J gene TRBJ2-5; the D is unclear. CDR1 is MNHEY and CDR2 is SMNVEV in the germline V gene (reference sequence). The CDR3 is made up of 15 amino acids. The ends were cut back, 5 bases at V and 1 base at J, with 14 bases in the middle. The DNA of the CDR3 is TGTGCCAGCAGTCCCAAAGCCTACCCCCAAGAGACCCAGTACTTC. This gives the protein CASSPKAYPQETQYF.

Note on this clone: An end of the junction does not agree with germline; a read error may underlie this. V and J are TRBV7-9 and TRBJ1-1; 8 bases fit TRBD1. This CDR3 comprises 12 residues. Germline CDR1 is SEHNR and CDR2 is FQNEAQ (reference sequence). The CDR3 nucleotides are TGTGCCAGCAGTTTAGGACAGGGCCAGAGTTTCTTT. It encodes CASSLGQGQSFF. Variable domain in full (rest from reference TRBV7-9 and TRBJ1-1): DTGVSQNPRHKITKRGQNVTFRCDPISEHNRLYWYRQTLGQGPEFLTYFQNEAQLEKSRLLSDRFSAERPKGSFSTLEIQRTEQGDSAMYLCASSLGQGQSFFGQGTRLTVV.

The chain combines TRBV7-2 with TRBJ2-7, with D uncertain. V lost 3 bases, J lost 2 bases, and 8 bases lay in between. CDR3 length: 13 amino acids. From germline, CDR1 is SGHTA and CDR2 FQGNSA. The CDR3 bases are TGTGCCAGCAGCTTTCGGCTAGCCTACGAGCAGTACTTC. The encoded protein is CASSFRLAYEQYF.

This clone was seen more than once but under ten times. The V and J genes are TRBV28 and TRBJ2-5; D uncertain. The V gene's germline CDR1 is MDHEN and CDR2 SYDVKM. V was pared by 3 bases and J by 7 bases, with 12 bases between. This CDR3 is 13 amino acids long. CDR3 in amino acids: CASSLRSIGTQYF. The CDR3 DNA is TGTGCCAGCAGTTTGAGGTCGATTGGGACCCAGTACTTC.